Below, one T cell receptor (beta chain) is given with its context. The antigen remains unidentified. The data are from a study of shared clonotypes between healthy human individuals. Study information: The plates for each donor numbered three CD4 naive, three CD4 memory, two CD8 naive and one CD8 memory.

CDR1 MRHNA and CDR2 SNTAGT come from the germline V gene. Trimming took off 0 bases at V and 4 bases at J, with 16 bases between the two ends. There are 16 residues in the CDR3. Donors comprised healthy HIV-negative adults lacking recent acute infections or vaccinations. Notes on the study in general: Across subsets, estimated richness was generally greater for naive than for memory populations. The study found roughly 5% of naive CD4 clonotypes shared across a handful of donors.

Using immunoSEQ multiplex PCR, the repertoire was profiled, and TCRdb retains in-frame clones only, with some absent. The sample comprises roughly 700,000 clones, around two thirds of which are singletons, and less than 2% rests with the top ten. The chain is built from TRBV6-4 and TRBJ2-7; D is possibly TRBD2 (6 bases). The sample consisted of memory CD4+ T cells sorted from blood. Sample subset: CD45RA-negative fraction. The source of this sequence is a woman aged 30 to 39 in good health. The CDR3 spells CASSDSKREYIYEQYF. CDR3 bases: TGTGCCAGCAGTGACTCGAAACGGGAGTATATTTACGAGCAGTACTTC.